This T cell receptor beta chain comes out of a study of shared clonotypes between healthy human individuals. Study overall: The donor pool was made up of two women and three men aged 18 to 49. The study's findings and limits: Generally, naive subsets (rather than memory subsets) showed larger estimated richness. Among four donors, about 5% of naive CD4 clonotypes were found in common.

About this clone: Its cognate antigen is unknown.

Deep-level settings were used for running the assay. The method was immunoSEQ multiplex PCR; TCRdb's version includes in-frame clones alone and lacks a portion of them. The table lists about 2.1 million clones, 90% to 95% of them singletons, with around 1.7% in the top ten. CD8 cells regarded as naive lacked CD45RO, were positively chosen for CCR7, and omitted terminally differentiated effector memory CD45RA+ cells. Germline CDR1 reads SGHAT; CDR2 reads FQNNGV. The CDR3 is 14 residues long. V was cut by 6 bases and J by 5 bases, with 16 bases left in between. Sequenced material: naive CD8+ T cells from PBMCs. The TCR was taken from a man aged 18 to 29 in good health. Some clones in this sample may be carry-over from other donors' samples. The rearrangement links TRBV11-2 to TRBJ2-5; possibly TRBD1 or TRBD2 for D (6 bases each). CDR3 region: CASSGGTPEETQYF. CDR3 sequence (DNA): TGTGCCAGCAGTGGCGGGACACCCGAGGAGACCCAGTACTTC.